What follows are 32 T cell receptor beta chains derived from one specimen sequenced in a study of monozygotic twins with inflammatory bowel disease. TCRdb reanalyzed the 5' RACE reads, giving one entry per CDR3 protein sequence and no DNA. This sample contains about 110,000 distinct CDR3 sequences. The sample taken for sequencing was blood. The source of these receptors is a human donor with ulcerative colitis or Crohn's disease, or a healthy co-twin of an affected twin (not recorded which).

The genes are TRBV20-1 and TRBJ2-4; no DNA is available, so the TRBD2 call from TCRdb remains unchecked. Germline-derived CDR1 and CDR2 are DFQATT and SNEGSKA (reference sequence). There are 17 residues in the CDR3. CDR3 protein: CSASPLVMVVRSNIQYF.

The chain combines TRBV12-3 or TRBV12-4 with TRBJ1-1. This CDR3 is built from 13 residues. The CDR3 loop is CASSLASNTEAFF.

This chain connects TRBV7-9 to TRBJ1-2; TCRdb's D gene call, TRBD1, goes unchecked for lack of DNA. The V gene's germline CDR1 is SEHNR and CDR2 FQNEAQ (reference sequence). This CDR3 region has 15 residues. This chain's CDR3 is CASRIGTGGDYGYTF.

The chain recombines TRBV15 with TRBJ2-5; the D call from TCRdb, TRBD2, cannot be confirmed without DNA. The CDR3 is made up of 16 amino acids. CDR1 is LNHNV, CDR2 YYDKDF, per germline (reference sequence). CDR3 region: CATSSAPGLQQETQYF.

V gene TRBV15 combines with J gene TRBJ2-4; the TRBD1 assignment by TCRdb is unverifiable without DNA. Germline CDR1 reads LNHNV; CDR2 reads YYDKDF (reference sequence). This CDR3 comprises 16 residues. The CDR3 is CATSRWGGATKNIQYF.

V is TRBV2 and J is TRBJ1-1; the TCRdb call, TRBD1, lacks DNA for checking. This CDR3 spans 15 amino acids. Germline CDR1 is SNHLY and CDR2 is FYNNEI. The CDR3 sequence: CASTGDRSRGTEAFF.

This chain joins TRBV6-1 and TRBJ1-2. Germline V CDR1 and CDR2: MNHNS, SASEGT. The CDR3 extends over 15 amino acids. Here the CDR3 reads CASSEGSDTIYGYTF.

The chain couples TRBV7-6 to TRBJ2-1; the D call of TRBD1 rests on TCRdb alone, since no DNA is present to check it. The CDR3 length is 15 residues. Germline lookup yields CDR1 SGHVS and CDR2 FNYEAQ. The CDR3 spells CASSLATGGFNEQFF.

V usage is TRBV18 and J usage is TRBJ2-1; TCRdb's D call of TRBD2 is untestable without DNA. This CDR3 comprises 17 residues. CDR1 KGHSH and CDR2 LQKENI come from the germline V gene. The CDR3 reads CASSSTSGDSSYNEQFF.

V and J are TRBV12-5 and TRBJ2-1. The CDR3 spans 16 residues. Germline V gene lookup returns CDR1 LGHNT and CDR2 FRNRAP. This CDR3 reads CASGLESPVLGNEQFF.

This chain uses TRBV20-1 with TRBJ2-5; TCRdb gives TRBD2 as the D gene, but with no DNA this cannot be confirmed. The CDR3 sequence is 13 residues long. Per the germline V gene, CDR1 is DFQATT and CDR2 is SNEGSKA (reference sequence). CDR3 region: CSAGPEQQETQYF.

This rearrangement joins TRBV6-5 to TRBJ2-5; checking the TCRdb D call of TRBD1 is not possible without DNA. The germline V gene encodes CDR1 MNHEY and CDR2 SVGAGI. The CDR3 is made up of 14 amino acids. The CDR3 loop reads CASSPGAGSETQYF.

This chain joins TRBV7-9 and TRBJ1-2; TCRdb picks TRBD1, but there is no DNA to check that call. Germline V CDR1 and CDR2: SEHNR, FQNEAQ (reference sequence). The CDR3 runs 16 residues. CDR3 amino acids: CASSLSGAGVNYGYTF.

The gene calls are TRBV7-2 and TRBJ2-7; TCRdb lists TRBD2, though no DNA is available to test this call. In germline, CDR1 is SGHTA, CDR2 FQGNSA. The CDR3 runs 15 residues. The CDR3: CASSSNSGLLYEQYF.

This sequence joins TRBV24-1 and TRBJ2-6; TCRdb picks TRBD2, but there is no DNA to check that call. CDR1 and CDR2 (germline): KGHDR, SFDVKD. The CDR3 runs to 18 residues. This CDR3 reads CATSDRRWGGPGANVLTF.

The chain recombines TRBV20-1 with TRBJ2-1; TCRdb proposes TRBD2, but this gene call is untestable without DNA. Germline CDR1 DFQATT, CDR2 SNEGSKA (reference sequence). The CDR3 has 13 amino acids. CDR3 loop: CSARTSGGGEQFF.

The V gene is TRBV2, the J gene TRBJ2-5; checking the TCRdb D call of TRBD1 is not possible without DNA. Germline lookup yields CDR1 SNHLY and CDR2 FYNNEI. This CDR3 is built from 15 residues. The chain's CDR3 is CASSGMGQSQETQYF.

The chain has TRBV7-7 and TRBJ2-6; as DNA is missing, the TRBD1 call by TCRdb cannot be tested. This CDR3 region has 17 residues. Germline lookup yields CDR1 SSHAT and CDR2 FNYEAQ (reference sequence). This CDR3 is CASSPGTGITGANVLTF.

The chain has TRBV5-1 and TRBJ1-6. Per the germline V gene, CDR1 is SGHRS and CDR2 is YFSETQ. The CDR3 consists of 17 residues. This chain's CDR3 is CASSLLGEGGYNSPLHF.

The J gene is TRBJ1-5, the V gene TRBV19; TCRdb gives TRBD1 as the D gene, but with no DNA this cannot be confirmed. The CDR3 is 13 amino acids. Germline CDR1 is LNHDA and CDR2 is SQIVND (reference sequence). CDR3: CASWTGGSQPQHF.

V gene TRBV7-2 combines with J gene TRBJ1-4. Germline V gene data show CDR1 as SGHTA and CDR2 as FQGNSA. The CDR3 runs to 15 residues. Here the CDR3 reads CASSTQKATNEKLFF.

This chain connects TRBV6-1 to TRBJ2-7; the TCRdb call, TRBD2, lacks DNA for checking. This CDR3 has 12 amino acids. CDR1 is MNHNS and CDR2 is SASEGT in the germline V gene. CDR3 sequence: CASSDDGGLQYF.

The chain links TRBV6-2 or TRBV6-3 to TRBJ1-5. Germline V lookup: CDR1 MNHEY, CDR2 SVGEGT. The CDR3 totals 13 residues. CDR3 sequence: CASSIWQDQPQHF.

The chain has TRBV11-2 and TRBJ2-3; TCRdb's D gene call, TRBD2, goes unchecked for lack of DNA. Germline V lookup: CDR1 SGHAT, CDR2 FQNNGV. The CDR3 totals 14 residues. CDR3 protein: CASSLTSGRDTQYF.

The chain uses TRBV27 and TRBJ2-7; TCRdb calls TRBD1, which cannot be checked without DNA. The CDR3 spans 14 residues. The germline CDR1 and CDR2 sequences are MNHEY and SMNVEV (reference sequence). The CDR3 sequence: CASSFGTEAYEQYF.

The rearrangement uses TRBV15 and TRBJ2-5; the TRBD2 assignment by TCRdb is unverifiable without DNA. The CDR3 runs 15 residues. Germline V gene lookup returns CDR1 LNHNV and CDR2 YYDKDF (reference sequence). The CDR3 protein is CAISGGLAKGETQYF.

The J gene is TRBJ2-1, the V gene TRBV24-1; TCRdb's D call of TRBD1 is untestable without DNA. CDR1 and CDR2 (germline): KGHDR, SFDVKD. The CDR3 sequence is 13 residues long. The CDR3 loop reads CATSDPRGNEQFF.

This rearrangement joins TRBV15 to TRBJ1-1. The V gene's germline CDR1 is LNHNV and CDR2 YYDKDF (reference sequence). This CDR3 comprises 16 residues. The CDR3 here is CATSRGEGFLPTEAFF. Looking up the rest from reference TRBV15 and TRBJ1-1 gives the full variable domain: DAMVIQNPRYQVTQFGKPVTLSCSQTLNHNVMYWYQQKSSQAPKLLFHYYDKDFNNEADTPDNFQSRRPNTSFCFLDIRSPGLGDTAMYLCATSRGEGFLPTEAFFGQGTRLTVV.

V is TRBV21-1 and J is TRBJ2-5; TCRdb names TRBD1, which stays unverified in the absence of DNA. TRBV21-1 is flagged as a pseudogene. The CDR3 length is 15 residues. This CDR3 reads CASTYRDRRQETQYF.

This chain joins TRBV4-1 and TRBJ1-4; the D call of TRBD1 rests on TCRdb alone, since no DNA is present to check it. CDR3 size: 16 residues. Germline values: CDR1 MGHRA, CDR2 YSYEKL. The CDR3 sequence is CASSPGQGARNEKLFF.

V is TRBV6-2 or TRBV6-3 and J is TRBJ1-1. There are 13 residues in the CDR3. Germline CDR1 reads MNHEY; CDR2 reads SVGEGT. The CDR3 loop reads CASTKTQRTEAFF.

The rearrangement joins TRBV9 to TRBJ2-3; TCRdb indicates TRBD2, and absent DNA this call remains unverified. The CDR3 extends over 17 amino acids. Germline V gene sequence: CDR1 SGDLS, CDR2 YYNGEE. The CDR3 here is CASSPGIAGANTDTQYF.